This TCR beta chain was sequenced for a study of blood T cell repertoires in COVID-19. The junction had 8 bases not matched to a gene; V was cut back by 8 bases and J by 2 bases. This CDR3 spans 15 amino acids. Germline lookup yields CDR1 KGHSH and CDR2 LQKENI. TCRdb's table, derived via immunoSEQ multiplex PCR, lists solely in-frame clones and lacks some. The profile covers approximately 270,000 clones, with roughly 90% appearing a single time and around 2% taken by the ten largest. The TCR sequence derives from a man aged 50-59 years with acute or convalescent COVID-19. The V gene is TRBV18, the J gene TRBJ2-1; 8 bases align to TRBD2. Source material: peripheral blood. This chain's CDR3 is CASLPPAGAYNEQFF. CDR3 DNA: TGTGCCAGCCTCCCTCCAGCGGGGGCCTACAATGAGCAGTTCTTC.